The present T cell receptor (beta chain) was sequenced within a study of Ad26.COV2.S vaccination and SARS-CoV-2 variants. At the level of the study: The donor was enrolled in the Ad26.COV2.S arm of the COV1001 trial. Broader study findings: Non-spike TCR breadth did not differ much between vaccine and placebo recipients. Spike-specific TCR breadth in vaccine recipients exceeded that seen in placebo recipients.

The CDR3 covers 11 residues. Per the germline V gene, CDR1 is SGHTA and CDR2 is FQGNSA. Trimming took off 1 base at V and 5 bases at J, with 3 bases between the two ends. Generated by immunoSEQ multiplex PCR, the TCRdb table keeps only in-frame clones and is missing some. Of about 400,000 clones detected, 83% appear once; the ten largest clones hold about 7.4%. Sample treatment: over 15 received Ad26.COV2.S at low or high dose, single or two shots; several received placebo; per-sample allocation not given. Vaccine and placebo recipients were sampled on day 63 after the first injection. This clone was detected only a few times. Its antigen is as yet unknown.

The V gene is TRBV7-2, the J gene TRBJ2-7; D is ambiguous. The material was peripheral blood, obtained in a trial of Ad26.COV2.S vaccine versus placebo. This sequence was found in a person between 18 and 59 years old who received the Ad26.COV2.S COVID-19 vaccine or a placebo. DNA for the CDR3: TGTGCCAGCAGCTTAGACCACGAGCAGTACTTC. Residues: CASSLDHEQYF.